Listed below are T cell receptor beta chains from one sample, sequenced in a study of blood T cells in healthy people across ages. TCRdb used MiXCR to reprocess the 5' RACE reads, holding one entry per CDR3 protein. The repertoire consists of 1.5 million to 1.9 million distinct CDR3 sequences, with roughly 43% occurring once and the leading ten covering less than 5%. Sequenced input: blood. Receptors were obtained from a woman younger than 35 in good health. Each CDR3 is given with its conserved first and last residue. A D gene is named only where the DNA matches it firmly. Where a row states a size, it is once, few, many or the class of an expanded clone; other rows omit it.

few	TRBV7-9	TRBJ2-2	TRBD2	TGTGCCAGCAGCCCCGGGACTAGCAGTGGTTCGGAGCTGTTTTTT	CASSPGTSSGSELFF
NA	TRBV20-1	TRBJ2-1	TRBD2	TGCAGTGCTAAGACTAGCGGGAGCAATGAGCAGTTCTTC	CSAKTSGSNEQFF
NA	TRBV29-1	TRBJ1-2	NA	TGCAGCGTTGATCCTCTGGGGGCCGGCTATGGCTACACCTTC	CSVDPLGAGYGYTF
NA	TRBV12-3/TRBV12-4	TRBJ2-3	NA	TGTGCCAGCAGCATAGATCCAGCAGATACGCAGTATTTT	CASSIDPADTQYF
NA	TRBV7-8	TRBJ2-3	TRBD1	TGTGCCAGCAGCTACGGGACAGGGGGCGACAGATACGCGTATTTT	CASSYGTGGDRYAYF
NA	TRBV9	TRBJ1-4	NA	TGTGCCAGCAGCGCCCGGCCGGCTAATGAAAAACTGTTTTTT	CASSARPANEKLFF
NA	TRBV18	TRBJ2-5	NA	TGTGCCAGCTCAGACCTCACAGGAAGCCAAGAGACCCAGTACTTC	CASSDLTGSQETQYF
NA	TRBV2	TRBJ2-5	TRBD1	TGTGCCAGCCTCAGGGGGTTGGCCCAGTACTTC	CASLRGLAQYF
many	TRBV4-1	TRBJ2-5	NA	TGCGCCAGCAGCCAAGATCGGATGCGGGTGGAGACCCAGTACTTC	CASSQDRMRVETQYF
NA	TRBV7-9	TRBJ2-5	NA	TGTGCCAGCAGCGAGGGGAACTACGAGCGGTACTTC	CASSEGNYERYF
NA	TRBV6-6	TRBJ1-2	NA	TGTGCCAGCAGTCAAGGACTGGAATGTGGCTACACCTTC	CASSQGLECGYTF
NA	TRBV20-1	TRBJ1-2	NA	TGCAGTGCTGGTCGGACGGGCAACTATGGCTACACCTTC	CSAGRTGNYGYTF
NA	TRBV6-2/TRBV6-3	TRBJ2-5	NA	TGTGCCAGCAGTTCGCCACCAGCGTCGGGGAAAGAGACCCAGTACTTC	CASSSPPASGKETQYF
NA	TRBV12-3/TRBV12-4	TRBJ1-5	NA	TGTGCCAGCAGTTTAGGGAGACGAGGCAAGCAGCCCCAGCATTTT	CASSLGRRGKQPQHF
NA	TRBV7-2	TRBJ1-1	NA	TGTGCCAGCAGCCCGGACGGCATGAACACTGAAGCTTTCTTT	CASSPDGMNTEAFF
NA	TRBV7-2	TRBJ2-5	NA	TGTGCCAGCAGCCCCGACTCTTCGGCAGAGACCCAGTACTTC	CASSPDSSAETQYF
NA	TRBV6-6	TRBJ1-2	NA	TGTGCCAGCAGTTACAGTTGGGTCGGTGCCGATCTCGCTGGCTACACCTTC	CASSYSWVGADLAGYTF
NA	TRBV12-3/TRBV12-4	TRBJ2-5	NA	TGTGCCAGCAGTTCCCTCAGTCGGGCAGTTCCTACAGAGGAGACCCAGTACTTC	CASSSLSRAVPTEETQYF
once	TRBV20-1	TRBJ2-4	TRBD2	TGCAGTGCTAGACTAGCGGGGCGGCAGAACATTCAGTACTTC	CSARLAGRQNIQYF
NA	TRBV28	TRBJ2-5	NA	TGTGCCACCACCGGGGACGGCCAAGAGACCCAGTACTTC	CATTGDGQETQYF
NA	TRBV7-2	TRBJ2-3	TRBD2	TGTGCCAGCAGCTTGACTAGCGGGTACTGGGATACGCAGTATTTT	CASSLTSGYWDTQYF
few	TRBV14	TRBJ2-7	NA	TGTGCCAGCAGCACCTGGCGGCGCGGCGAGCAGTACTTC	CASSTWRRGEQYF
NA	TRBV20-1	TRBJ2-1	NA	TGCAGTGCGGGAACCGGGACGGGCTTAAATGAGCAGTTCTTC	CSAGTGTGLNEQFF
NA	TRBV2	TRBJ1-4	NA	TGTGCCACCGTCCCCCGGGGGGCCTCTAATGAAAAACTGTTTTTT	CATVPRGASNEKLFF
NA	TRBV3-1	TRBJ2-5	NA	TGTGCCAGCAGCCAAGTCGGGCTCCCGGAGACCCAGTACTTC	CASSQVGLPETQYF
NA	TRBV11-1	TRBJ1-1	NA	TGTGCCAGCAGCTTCGATCGGGGACGAAAGACTGAAGCTTTCTTT	CASSFDRGRKTEAFF
many	TRBV5-1	TRBJ1-5	TRBD1	TGCGCCAGCAGCTGGGACAGCCCCAATCAGCCCCAGCATTTT	CASSWDSPNQPQHF
NA	TRBV5-4	TRBJ2-1	NA	TGTGCCAGCAGTCACTATGGCGGGACCCCTCACAATGAGCAGTTCTTC	CASSHYGGTPHNEQFF
few	TRBV9	TRBJ2-3	NA	TGTGCCAGCAGCGTAGGTTGGGTGGGAGATACGCAGTATTTT	CASSVGWVGDTQYF
NA	TRBV4-3	TRBJ2-3	TRBD2	TGCGCCAGCAGCCAAGATCCTAGCGGGGCTGGAGATACGCAGTATTTT	CASSQDPSGAGDTQYF
few	TRBV16	TRBJ1-1	TRBD1	TGTGCCAGCAGCCCTGGAGGGGGCTTGAATACTGAAGCTTTCTTT	CASSPGGGLNTEAFF
few	TRBV30	TRBJ1-1	NA	TGTGCCTGGAGTGTACAGTACAGGGAAGCTTTCTTT	CAWSVQYREAFF
NA	TRBV4-1	TRBJ2-7	TRBD1	TGCGCCAGCAGCCAATACAGGGGATCCTACGAGCAGTACTTC	CASSQYRGSYEQYF
NA	TRBV28	TRBJ1-5	TRBD1	TGTGCCAGCAGTTTCTTAGGGGGCAGAGATCAGCCCCAGCATTTT	CASSFLGGRDQPQHF
NA	TRBV27	TRBJ2-3	TRBD2	TGTGCCAGCAGTCCCGCGGCGGGGGGTATAGATACGCAGTATTTT	CASSPAAGGIDTQYF
few	TRBV20-1	TRBJ1-2	NA	TGCAGTGCACGCCAGACGGGTGGCTACACCTTC	CSARQTGGYTF
few	TRBV5-1	TRBJ2-7	NA	TGCGCCAGCAGCCCCCCGACAGGACCGAGCTCCTACGAGCAGTACTTC	CASSPPTGPSSYEQYF
NA	TRBV7-9	TRBJ1-5	NA	TGTGCCAGCAGCCCTATCGGCACCAATCAGCCCCAGCATTTT	CASSPIGTNQPQHF
NA	TRBV20-1	TRBJ1-4	NA	TGCAGTGCTAGAGATTCAGGGGCGAATGAAAAACTGTTTTTT	CSARDSGANEKLFF
few	TRBV6-6	TRBJ2-3	NA	TGTGCCAGCAAAATGACGGCCTCTAGCACAGATACGCAGTATTTT	CASKMTASSTDTQYF
NA	TRBV6-5	TRBJ1-5	NA	TGTGCCAGCAGTTACTCTGGACCGCGTAGCAATCAGCCCCAGCATTTT	CASSYSGPRSNQPQHF
NA	TRBV5-1	TRBJ1-5	NA	TGCGCCAGCAGCGCCTCAACAGATCAGCCCCAGCATTTT	CASSASTDQPQHF
few	TRBV5-1	TRBJ1-6	NA	TGCGCCAGCAGCCCTTCGGACAGTAAGTCCCTCCACTTT	CASSPSDSKSLHF
NA	TRBV11-2	TRBJ2-1	NA	TGTGCCAGCAGCTTAATGTCGCCGGGGAGAATACACAATGAGCAGTTCTTC	CASSLMSPGRIHNEQFF
few	TRBV7-9	TRBJ2-1	TRBD2	TGTGCCAGCAGCTTTTCTAGCGGGAGTTCGGGCGATGAGCAGTTCTTC	CASSFSSGSSGDEQFF
NA	TRBV4-2	TRBJ1-5	NA	TGTGCCAGCAGCCAAGGGGGTGGACAGCCCCAGCATTTT	CASSQGGGQPQHF
few	TRBV6-5	TRBJ2-1	NA	TGTGCCAGCAGTTACATGGCGACCTACAATGAGCAGTTCTTC	CASSYMATYNEQFF
few	TRBV4-3	TRBJ2-1	TRBD2	TGCGCCAGCAGCCAAGTGGAGCCGGGACTAGCGGTTCACAATGAGCAGTTCTTC	CASSQVEPGLAVHNEQFF
NA	TRBV29-1	TRBJ2-5	NA	TGCAGCGCTGCCCTTGACCAGGAGAAGCAGTACTTC	CSAALDQEKQYF
many	TRBV4-3	TRBJ2-1	TRBD2	TGCGCCAGCAGCCAAGATCCACTAGCGGGAGAAGGAAGTGAGCAGTTCTTC	CASSQDPLAGEGSEQFF
NA	TRBV6-5	TRBJ2-5	TRBD1	TGTGCCAGCAGCCGACGGACAGGGGGCTTTTATGAGCAGTACTTC	CASSRRTGGFYEQYF
many	TRBV5-1	TRBJ2-1	NA	TGTGCCAGCAGCTTAGAAGGTTATGAGCAGTTCTTC	CASSLEGYEQFF